This TCR beta chain was documented in a study of blood T cell repertoires in COVID-19. Across the study: T cells, B-cell-depleted T cells, or PBMCs supplied cDNA or gDNA.

Germline V lookup: CDR1 MDHEN, CDR2 SYDVKM. The V end was cut by 4 bases, the J end by 4 bases, with 16 bases between. The CDR3 has 15 residues. Enrolled through a virtual design, the participants were between roughly 18 and 90 years of age and came from about two dozen US areas. Grouping used clinical history reported by participants in a survey and questionnaire. In the original processing: Using reference gene primer amplification, nucleated cell counts were estimated. Sequenced by immunoSEQ multiplex PCR; TCRdb stores in-frame clones only, minus some. The DNA was the basis for D and trimming; V, J and clone size are from that table. The table includes about 280,000 clones, around nine tenths detected once.

The gene calls are TRBV28 and TRBJ2-5; tentative D call: TRBD2 (5 bases). The receptor comes from a woman aged 35 to 49 who had recovered from COVID-19. Source material: PBMCs or T cells enriched from blood (not recorded which). The CDR3, as DNA: TGTGCCAGCAGTTCCCCGGGGTTTGCAGGAGAGACCCAGTACTTC. Its protein is CASSSPGFAGETQYF.